A selection of T cell receptor beta chains follows, all from one sample in a study of glioma-infiltrating T cells after dendritic cell vaccination. TCRdb keeps only in-frame clones here, not all; method: immunoSEQ multiplex PCR. The table has 70,000 to 100,000 clones, over 80% seen once. Here the sequenced sample was blood, taken after dendritic cell vaccination. These receptors were collected from a human donor with glioblastoma. Each CDR3 is given with its conserved first and last residue. A D gene is named only where the DNA matches it firmly. The listing skips clone size in some rows; elsewhere it reads once, few, many or a size class.

J | V | size | D | DNA | CDR3
TRBJ1-3 | TRBV9 | . | . | TGTGCCAGCAGCGGGCCAGGGGTAGGCGGAAACACCATATATTTT | CASSGPGVGGNTIYF
TRBJ2-3 | TRBV2 | . | . | TGTGCCAGCATTAGCTTAAGTAGAAATACGCAGTATTTT | CASISLSRNTQYF
TRBJ2-7 | TRBV20-1 | . | TRBD1 | TGCAGTGCTACTACAGGGGCCGAGCAGTACTTC | CSATTGAEQYF
TRBJ1-5 | TRBV19 | . | TRBD1 | TGTGCCAGTAGTCCAGGGGGGCATCAGCCCCAGCATTTT | CASSPGGHQPQHF
TRBJ1-2 | TRBV6-5 | . | . | TGTGCCAGCAGTCGCCCAGGGTTCGGCTACACCTTC | CASSRPGFGYTF
TRBJ2-7 | TRBV25-1 | . | . | TGTGCCAGCAGTGAACCGGACAGTATCTACGAGCAGTACTTC | CASSEPDSIYEQYF
TRBJ1-1 | TRBV29-1 | . | . | TGCAGCGCAACAGACAGGTTCATGAACACTGAAGCTTTCTTT | CSATDRFMNTEAFF
TRBJ1-6 | TRBV5-1 | . | . | TGCGCCAGCAGCTTCTTCCCCGGAGGAGAGAATTCACCCCTCCACTTT | CASSFFPGGENSPLHF
TRBJ1-3 | TRBV6-1 | . | . | TGTGCCAGCAGTGAAGCGAAGAGAGGAAACACCATATATTTT | CASSEAKRGNTIYF
TRBJ1-1 | TRBV7-9 | . | TRBD1 | TGTGCCAGCAGCTTAGTCGACAGGGGAGGGGAGAGGGCTTTCTTT | CASSLVDRGGERAFF
TRBJ2-5 | TRBV2 | . | TRBD1 | TGTGCCAGCAACTATGGGACAGGGGGTTGGGAGACCCAGTACTTC | CASNYGTGGWETQYF
TRBJ2-3 | TRBV10-3 | . | TRBD1 | TGTGCCATCACCCGGACAGGGGGGACAGATACGCAGTATTTT | CAITRTGGTDTQYF
TRBJ1-3 | TRBV18 | . | TRBD1 | TGTGCCAGCTCACCAATCTTTTCGACAGGGGCTGGAAACACCATATATTTT | CASSPIFSTGAGNTIYF
TRBJ1-2 | TRBV10-3 | once | . | TGTGCCATCAGTCCGGGGGGCGGTCCTGGGGGCTACACCTTC | CAISPGGGPGGYTF
TRBJ2-1 | TRBV29-1 | . | . | TGCAGCGTGACTGATGGGGGGGCCAGTATCAATGAGCAGTTCTTC | CSVTDGGASINEQFF
TRBJ2-5 | TRBV27 | . | . | TGTGCCAGCAGTTTATCGGTTGGAGACCAAGAGACCCAGTACTTC | CASSLSVGDQETQYF
TRBJ1-1 | TRBV7-8 | . | . | TGTGCCAGCAGCTTAACCATCGGGGGGAACACTGAAGCTTTCTTT | CASSLTIGGNTEAFF
TRBJ1-3 | TRBV4-3 | . | . | TGCGCCAGCAGCCAAGATTGGGGCCAGAGCTCTGGAAACACCATATATTTT | CASSQDWGQSSGNTIYF
TRBJ1-6 | TRBV2 | . | TRBD1 | TGTGCCAGCAGTGATAGGACAGGGGGCGATTCACCCCTCCACTTT | CASSDRTGGDSPLHF
TRBJ1-4 | TRBV9 | once | . | TGTGCCAGCAGCGTCAAAGGGGGTGAGTTTAATGAAAAACTGTTTTTT | CASSVKGGEFNEKLFF
TRBJ1-5 | TRBV5-5 | . | . | TGTGCCAGCAGCCCGGCGATCGGGGGCGGGGGTCAGCCCCAGCATTTT | CASSPAIGGGGQPQHF
TRBJ1-1 | TRBV5-6 | . | . | TGTGCCAGCAGCTTCACTGTGAACACTGAAGCTTTCTTT | CASSFTVNTEAFF